The 30 T cell receptor beta chains listed next were all sequenced from one sample in a study of blood T cell repertoires in COVID-19. Using immunoSEQ multiplex PCR, the repertoire was profiled, and TCRdb retains in-frame clones only, with some absent. This sample has about 280,000 clones, with approximately 88% found just once. Input material: peripheral blood. The receptors shown here come from a man between 18 and 29 years old with active or convalescent COVID-19.

The J gene is TRBJ1-3, the V gene TRBV3-1 (or the pseudogene TRBV3-2), with 9 nucleotides matching TRBD1. The germline V gene encodes CDR1 LGHDT and CDR2 YNNKEL (reference sequence). CDR3 length: 14 amino acids. V lost 7 bases and J lost 5; bases outside the gene matches: 6. The CDR3 DNA reads as TGTGCCAGCACCATCGGGACAGGGAGAAACACCATATATTTT. It translates to CASTIGTGRNTIYF.

The rearrangement links TRBV7-9 to TRBJ2-5, with D unresolved. Trimming removed 2 bases at V and 2 bases at J, with 9 bases between. From germline, CDR1 is SEHNR and CDR2 FQNEAQ (reference sequence). There are 14 residues in the CDR3. The CDR3 here is CASSLITVQETQYF. The CDR3 nucleotides are TGTGCCAGCAGCTTAATAACAGTACAAGAGACCCAGTACTTC.

V gene TRBV7-9 combines with J gene TRBJ2-7, with D unresolved. Germline values: CDR1 SEHNR, CDR2 FQNEAQ (reference sequence). Deletions cut 0 bases from V and 0 bases from J, with 9 bases between. The CDR3 is 15 residues long. CDR3 amino acids: CASSLARSHSYEQYF. In nucleotides, the CDR3 is TGTGCCAGCAGCTTAGCACGGAGTCACTCCTACGAGCAGTACTTC.

This clone was observed a handful of times. The rearrangement joins TRBV2 to TRBJ2-7, with 7 positions matching TRBD2. The junction had 11 bases not matched to a gene; V was cut back by 0 bases and J by 6 bases. Looked up from germline, CDR1 is SNHLY and CDR2 is FYNNEI. The CDR3 has 16 residues. The CDR3 nucleotides are TGTGCCAGCAGTGAAGCGCACGGCATCTCGGGGGGCGAGCAGTACTTC. It codes for CASSEAHGISGGEQYF.

The chain couples TRBV25-1 to TRBJ1-1; D might be TRBD1 (5 bases). V lost 4 bases to trimming and J lost 9 bases, with 9 bases between them. CDR3 length equals 11 residues. The germline V gene has CDR1 MGHDK and CDR2 SYGVNS. This CDR3 is CASSVHRQAFF. CDR3 bases: TGTGCCAGCAGTGTCCACAGGCAAGCTTTCTTT. The full variable domain, completed using reference TRBV25-1 and TRBJ1-1, is EADIYQTPRYLVIGTGKKITLECSQTMGHDKMYWYQQDPGMELHLIHYSYGVNSTEKGDLSSESTVSRIRTEHFPLTLESARPSHTSQYLCASSVHRQAFFGQGTRLTVV.

The V and J genes are TRBV6-1 and TRBJ2-7, with 7 positions matching TRBD1. The CDR3 extends over 16 amino acids. Unmatched junction bases numbered 9, after V lost 4 bases and J lost 0 bases. Germline V gene sequence: CDR1 MNHNS, CDR2 SASEGT. CDR3 coding DNA: TGTGCCAGCAGTGGACGGGACAGACTCTTCTCCTACGAGCAGTACTTC. Amino acid sequence: CASSGRDRLFSYEQYF.

This chain uses TRBV7-2 with TRBJ2-3; 9 bases match TRBD2. The length of the CDR3 is 18 residues. Germline CDR1 is SGHTA and CDR2 is FQGNSA. Trimming at V came to 1 base and at J to 0 bases, leaving 8 bases not matched to a gene. In DNA form, the CDR3 reads TGTGCCAGCAGCTTAGTTGGGGGTCTAGCGGGAAGCACAGATACGCAGTATTTT. Its protein product is CASSLVGGLAGSTDTQYF.

The V and J genes are TRBV10-1 and TRBJ2-2; TRBD1 might be the D (6 bases). Germline CDR1 and CDR2: WNHNN and SYGVQD (reference sequence). CDR3 length equals 16 residues. Trimming shortened V by 3 bases and J by 0 bases, and 11 bases separated the two germline ends. The DNA for the CDR3 is TGCGCCAGCAGTGACCCGCCAGGGGCGAACACCGGGGAGCTGTTTTTT. It translates to CASSDPPGANTGELFF.

This clone was observed once. This rearrangement joins TRBV6-5 to TRBJ1-5; possible D gene TRBD1, 5 bases. Trimming left V 8 bases short and J 6 bases short, with 14 bases between. The CDR3 sequence is 13 residues long. The germline gives CDR1 MNHEY, CDR2 SVGAGI. CDR3 coding DNA: TGTGCCAGCGGCCTCCCGGGGGTTCAGCCCCAGCATTTT. It codes for CASGLPGVQPQHF.

V is TRBV11-3 and J is TRBJ1-1; D perhaps matches TRBD1 (6 bases). Trimming removed 4 bases at V and 3 bases at J, with 12 bases between. The CDR3 has 14 amino acids. Germline CDR1 SGHNT, CDR2 YENEEA. The chain's CDR3 is CASSYRVGDTEAFF. In DNA, the CDR3 is TGTGCCAGCAGCTACAGGGTGGGGGACACTGAAGCTTTCTTT.

This chain uses TRBV19 with TRBJ2-3, with 8 bases matching TRBD2. This CDR3 has 17 amino acids. Germline V gene data show CDR1 as LNHDA and CDR2 as SQIVND (reference sequence). V lost 6 bases and J lost 2; bases outside the gene matches: 13. This chain's CDR3 is CASSPWGRGANTDTQYF. The DNA of the CDR3 is TGTGCCAGTAGCCCTTGGGGGCGGGGGGCCAACACAGATACGCAGTATTTT.

Regarding this clone: Other DNA sequences of this sample code for an identical CDR3. The rearrangement joins TRBV9 to TRBJ1-1; no clear D gene. From germline, CDR1 is SGDLS and CDR2 YYNGEE. The CDR3 contains 14 residues. The V end was cut by 0 bases, the J end by 1 base, with 7 bases between. CDR3 residues: CASSVVAGNTEAFF. The CDR3 nucleotides are TGTGCCAGCAGCGTAGTGGCAGGGAACACTGAAGCTTTCTTT.

The chain joins TRBV9 to TRBJ1-6, with TRBD1 matching over 7 bases. The germline V gene encodes CDR1 SGDLS and CDR2 YYNGEE. Trimming removed 4 bases from V and 6 bases from J; junction bases left unmatched: 10. The CDR3 has 16 amino acids. CDR3 nucleotides: TGTGCCAGCAGCAGGAACCAGGGGGTTCTTAATTCACCCCTCCACTTT. As protein: CASSRNQGVLNSPLHF.

The chain is built from TRBV20-1 and TRBJ2-3; no reliable D call. Trimming cost V 0 bases and J 7 bases, with 5 bases left between them. Germline V gene data show CDR1 as DFQATT and CDR2 as SNEGSKA (reference sequence). The CDR3 runs 11 residues. The CDR3 DNA reads as TGCAGTGCTAGAGATCCGTATACGCAGTATTTT. Its translation is CSARDPYTQYF.

The chain carries TRBV4-1 and TRBJ2-2; perhaps TRBD2 as D (5 bases). Germline CDR1 reads MGHRA; CDR2 reads YSYEKL. CDR3 length equals 14 residues. V was trimmed by 4 bases and J by 7 bases, leaving 13 bases between them. The CDR3 DNA is TGCGCCAGCAGCCTTGAACCGGGAAACGGGGAGCTGTTTTTT. Amino acids: CASSLEPGNGELFF.

The chain's CDR3 is CASSPGQTSNYGYTF. CDR3 nucleotide sequence: TGTGCCAGCAGCCCAGGACAGACCAGCAACTATGGCTACACCTTC. The chain links TRBV9 to TRBJ1-2; maybe TRBD1 (6 bases). V was pared by 4 bases and J by 2 bases, with 15 bases between. The germline V gene encodes CDR1 SGDLS and CDR2 YYNGEE. The CDR3 spans 15 residues.

The chain recombines TRBV18 with TRBJ2-1; 10 nucleotides align to TRBD1. The CDR3 is made up of 20 amino acids. The V segment lost 6 bases and the J segment 0 bases; nucleotides outside the gene matches: 17. Germline loops: CDR1 KGHSH, CDR2 LQKENI. The DNA of the CDR3 is TGTGCCAGCTCTATCACCCCGGGACAGGGGCTCCACTTCTCCTACAATGAGCAGTTCTTC. Protein: CASSITPGQGLHFSYNEQFF.

The rearrangement uses TRBV19 and TRBJ2-1, with 7 bases lining up with TRBD1. The CDR3 loop spans 13 amino acids. Germline V gene lookup returns CDR1 LNHDA and CDR2 SQIVND (reference sequence). With V trimmed by 8 bases and J by 9 bases, 10 bases remained unmatched. The CDR3 region is CASWAGGRGEQFF. The CDR3 DNA reads TGTGCCAGTTGGGCAGGGGGTAGGGGTGAGCAGTTCTTC.

V usage is TRBV7-2 and J usage is TRBJ2-5; TRBD2 agrees at 10 bases. The CDR3 is 17 amino acids. Per germline, CDR1 SGHTA and CDR2 FQGNSA. Losses at the gene ends were 5 bases for V and 1 base for J; bases not matched to a gene: 10. The CDR3: CASSREGASGGQETQYF. CDR3 DNA sequence: TGTGCCAGCAGCCGGGAGGGGGCTAGCGGGGGCCAAGAGACCCAGTACTTC.

CDR3 sequence reads: CASSVQGGNYGYTF. The CDR3 nucleotides read TGTGCCAGCAGCGTACAGGGGGGAAACTATGGCTACACCTTC. V usage is TRBV9 and J usage is TRBJ1-2; 7 bases map to TRBD1. The CDR3 totals 14 residues. The ends lost 1 base at V and 2 bases at J; junction bases unmatched: 2. From germline, CDR1 is SGDLS and CDR2 YYNGEE.

Of note for this clone: The sample holds other DNA sequences that translate to the same CDR3. This chain joins TRBV9 and TRBJ2-3, with TRBD2 matching over 7 bases. Trimming at V came to 0 bases and at J to 0 bases, leaving 4 bases not matched to a gene. The CDR3 contains 16 residues. Germline CDR1 SGDLS, CDR2 YYNGEE. The CDR3, as DNA: TGTGCCAGCAGCGTAGATCTGGGGGGGAGCACAGATACGCAGTATTTT. Protein sequence: CASSVDLGGSTDTQYF.

The count of this clone is one. The rearrangement joins TRBV13 to TRBJ1-4; 7 nucleotides agree with TRBD1. J was trimmed by 4 bases and V by 5 bases; bases with no gene match: 4. The germline V gene has CDR1 PRHDT and CDR2 FYEKMQ (reference sequence). The CDR3 has 14 amino acids. CDR3 residues: CASSPGTDNEKLFF. CDR3 DNA: TGTGCCAGCAGCCCAGGGACAGATAATGAAAAACTGTTTTTT.

This chain connects TRBV2 to TRBJ2-7, with D uncertain. In germline, CDR1 is SNHLY, CDR2 FYNNEI. The CDR3 is 12 residues long. The germline V and J ends were trimmed by 8 bases and 1 base, with 9 bases remaining between them. The CDR3 sequence is CASLQSSYEQYF. CDR3 DNA sequence: TGTGCCAGCCTACAGAGTTCCTACGAGCAGTACTTC.

The chain is built from TRBV6-5 and TRBJ1-1, with TRBD1 identical over 10 bases. The trim removed 4 bases at V and 4 bases at J, leaving 6 bases unmatched. The germline gives CDR1 MNHEY, CDR2 SVGAGI. This CDR3 spans 15 amino acids. CDR3 amino acids: CASSFRTGGGTEAFF. As DNA, the CDR3 is TGTGCCAGCAGTTTTCGGACAGGGGGAGGCACTGAAGCTTTCTTT.

The chain employs TRBV18 and TRBJ1-5; maybe TRBD1 (5 bases). Trimming removed 4 bases at V and 5 bases at J, with 12 bases between. In germline, CDR1 is KGHSH, CDR2 LQKENI. The CDR3 is 14 residues long. DNA of the CDR3: TGTGCCAGCTCACTCTCCGGCAGGGATCAGCCCCAGCATTTT. This codes for CASSLSGRDQPQHF.

The genes are TRBV5-4 and TRBJ1-2; 7 nucleotides line up with TRBD1. The CDR3 is made up of 15 amino acids. Germline CDR1 is SGHNT and CDR2 is YYREEE (reference sequence). With V trimmed by 4 bases and J by 4 bases, 10 bases remained unmatched. The CDR3 nucleotides are TGTGCCAGCAGCGCCCGACAGGGTGTGGTCTATGGCTACACCTTC. Protein: CASSARQGVVYGYTF.

The chain carries TRBV6-2 or TRBV6-3 and TRBJ2-5; possibly TRBD1 for D (5 bases). CDR3 length: 14 residues. V lost 1 base to trimming and J lost 4 bases, with 10 bases between them. Germline CDR1 and CDR2: MNHEY and SVGEGT. CDR3 sequence (DNA): TGTGCCAGCAGTTACTATCAGGGCCTAGAGACCCAGTACTTC. This encodes CASSYYQGLETQYF.

In DNA, the CDR3 is TGTGCCAGCAGTGAAAAGGGACAGGGGGCGCAAACTGAAGCTTTCTTT. Its protein is CASSEKGQGAQTEAFF. V gene TRBV27 combines with J gene TRBJ1-1, with TRBD1 matching 12 bases. Germline trimming cut 5 bases from V and 5 bases from J; bases unmatched to any gene: 9. The CDR3 has 16 residues. Germline lookup yields CDR1 MNHEY and CDR2 SMNVEV (reference sequence).

The gene calls are TRBV4-3 and TRBJ2-1; 8 bases line up with TRBD2. V gave up 1 base and J gave up 3 bases; unmatched junction bases: 2. CDR1 and CDR2 from the germline V gene are LGHNA and YSLEER. The CDR3 extends over 15 amino acids. CDR3 nucleotide sequence: TGCGCCAGCAGCCAAGGCGGGGGGCGCTACAATGAGCAGTTCTTC. Protein: CASSQGGGRYNEQFF.

The chain carries TRBV12-5 and TRBJ2-3; 7 bases map to TRBD2. V lost 5 bases, J lost 1 base, and 6 bases stayed unmatched. The CDR3 spans 15 residues. CDR1 and CDR2 from the germline V gene are LGHNT and FRNRAP. The CDR3 region is CASGPLGGGTDTQYF. In nucleotides, the CDR3 is TGTGCTAGTGGTCCCTTGGGGGGGGGCACAGATACGCAGTATTTT.